A few counts support the clone carrying this T cell receptor (beta chain). Its antigen remains unidentified. At one end the junction does not follow the germline gene, possibly because of a read error. The entry originates in a study of response to subunit inactivated influenza vaccine. Findings and caveats of the study: It was the authors' suggestion that each seasonal influenza vaccination recruits few new T cells.

TCRdb itself ran the RT-PCR reads through MiXCR, one entry per CDR3 protein. This sample yields approximately 300,000 distinct CDR3 sequences, of which about 20% are seen a single time; around 10% belongs to the top ten. CDR1 and CDR2 from the germline V gene are MGHRA and YSYEKL. The CDR3 runs to 16 residues. Material: PBMCs from blood, obtained less than 22 months after vaccination. The TCR originated in a man between 50 and 75 years old who received an inactivated influenza vaccine. This chain links TRBV4-1 with TRBJ2-3, with a possible D match to TRBD1 (6 bases). The chain's CDR3 is CASSPIRGGYTHTQYF. The CDR3 region has the DNA TGCGCCAGCAGTCCGATCAGAGGGGGTTACACACATACGCAGTATTTT.